The 18 T cell receptor beta chains listed next were all sequenced from one sample in a study of radiotherapy plus CTLA-4 blockade in lung cancer. Only in-frame clones appear in the TCRdb table, and some are missing; sequencing was by immunoSEQ multiplex PCR. Found here are about 94,000 clones, 82% of them singletons; the top ten hold about 25%. The specimen comprised peripheral blood, sampled from a patient treated with radiotherapy plus ipilimumab. The receptors shown here come from a human donor with non-small cell lung cancer that progressed on radiotherapy plus ipilimumab.

This chain joins TRBV28 and TRBJ1-1; 11 bases are a match to TRBD1. V lost 4 bases to trimming and J lost 3 bases; unmatched junction nucleotides: 7. The CDR3 contains 16 residues. Per germline, CDR1 MDHEN and CDR2 SYDVKM. The CDR3 DNA is TGTGCCAGCAGTTCCGGGACAGGGGGTGTCTACACTGAAGCTTTCTTT. Its translation is CASSSGTGGVYTEAFF.

This rearrangement joins TRBV28 to TRBJ2-1; possible D gene TRBD1, 7 bases. This CDR3 has 14 residues. Germline V gives CDR1 MDHEN, CDR2 SYDVKM. V lost 8 bases and J 15 bases, leaving 26 bases between the germline ends. CDR3 protein: CASGGQFGQAFRFF. In DNA form, the CDR3 reads TGTGCCAGCGGAGGGCAGTTCGGACAGGCGTTTCGGTTCTTC.

The V call is TRBV28, the J call TRBJ1-5; D is uncertain. The V and J ends lost 5 bases and 9 bases respectively, with 17 bases between them. Germline V gene data show CDR1 as MDHEN and CDR2 as SYDVKM. The CDR3 totals 14 residues. The CDR3 DNA reads TGTGCCAGCAGTCGACCGGGAGGCCTACGGCCCCAGCATTTT. As protein: CASSRPGGLRPQHF.

The chain links TRBV6-5 to TRBJ2-2; D possibly matches TRBD1 or TRBD2 (5 bases each). CDR3 length: 14 residues. Germline values: CDR1 MNHEY, CDR2 SVGAGI. The CDR3 nucleotides are TGTGCTACCGGGGCGGGTATAGGGGCCGGGGAGCTGTTTTTT. Protein sequence: CATGAGIGAGELFF.

Only a few counts were recorded for this clone. The chain recombines TRBV5-1 with TRBJ2-1; 9 nucleotides align to TRBD2. Germline V lookup: CDR1 SGHRS, CDR2 YFSETQ. V dropped 4 bases and J dropped 7; count of bases not matched to a gene: 24. The CDR3 runs 20 residues. The CDR3 nucleotides are TGCGCCAGCAGCCTGTGGGCTTGGGGAGGACTAGCGAAGAGCACAAATGAGCAGTTCTTC. As protein: CASSLWAWGGLAKSTNEQFF.

The chain joins TRBV5-1 to TRBJ2-1, with D possibly being TRBD2 (6 bases). Trimming stripped 4 bases from V and 10 bases from J, with 15 bases between. The V gene's germline CDR1 is SGHRS and CDR2 YFSETQ. This CDR3 has 13 residues. CDR3 region: CASSKAGVTEQFF. DNA for the CDR3: TGCGCCAGCAGCAAAGCGGGTGTCACGGAGCAGTTCTTC.

The gene calls are TRBV30 and TRBJ1-5, with a tentative D call TRBD1 (5 bases). With 0 bases removed from V and 0 bases from J, the gap between germline ends came to 12 bases. CDR1 is GTSNPN and CDR2 is SVGIG in the germline V gene (reference sequence). The CDR3 consists of 16 residues. In DNA, the CDR3 is TGTGCCTGGAGTGTACGGGCAGGGAGTAGCAATCAGCCCCAGCATTTT. Amino acids: CAWSVRAGSSNQPQHF.

V usage is TRBV2 and J usage is TRBJ2-1, with 12 bases lining up with TRBD2. Germline V gene data show CDR1 as SNHLY and CDR2 as FYNNEI. Unmatched junction bases numbered 14, after V lost 7 bases and J lost 7 bases. The CDR3 spans 17 residues. The CDR3 region is CASKERLAGATGNEQFF. The CDR3 nucleotides read TGTGCCAGCAAGGAGCGACTAGCGGGAGCTACGGGGAATGAGCAGTTCTTC. The whole variable domain, remainder taken from reference TRBV2 and TRBJ2-1, is EPEVTQTPSHQVTQMGQEVILRCVPISNHLYFYWYRQILGQKVEFLVSFYNNEISEKSEIFDDQFSVERPDGSNFTLKIRSTKLEDSAMYFCASKERLAGATGNEQFFGPGTRLTVL.

This clone was recorded once. The CDR3 ends on some other residue instead of the conserved phenylalanine or tryptophan, so this is likely a read error. The rearrangement joins TRBV2 to TRBJ1-2; D perhaps matches TRBD1 (6 bases). Germline CDR1 reads SNHLY; CDR2 reads FYNNEI. Deletions cut 2 bases from V and 4 bases from J, with 11 bases between. CDR3 size: 14 residues. In nucleotides, the CDR3 is TGTGCCAGCAGTGAAAAACAGGGAACCTATGGCTACACCCTC. Translated: CASSEKQGTYGYTL.

There are a few counts of this clone. The J gene is TRBJ1-1, the V gene TRBV29-1, with unresolved D. V gave up 5 bases and J gave up 1 base, with 11 bases separating them. The CDR3 length is 13 residues. Per germline, CDR1 SQVTM and CDR2 ANQGSEA. The chain's CDR3 is CSVHFGENTEAFF. CDR3 bases: TGCAGCGTTCATTTTGGGGAGAACACTGAAGCTTTCTTT.

The rearrangement uses TRBV21-1 and TRBJ2-7; TRBD2 was called by the table and not checked on the DNA. TRBV21-1 is noted as a pseudogene. CDR3 length equals 16 residues. DNA for the CDR3: TGTGCCAGCAGCAAAGTTCGGGCCTCGGGAACCTACGAGCAGTACGTC. Its protein is CASSKVRASGTYEQYV.

The rearrangement joins TRBV2 to TRBJ2-3, with D unclear. This CDR3 is built from 12 residues. Trimming took off 3 bases at V and 2 bases at J, with 3 bases between the two ends. Germline-derived CDR1 and CDR2 are SNHLY and FYNNEI. CDR3 sequence (DNA): TGTGCCAGCAGTGACCCCACAGATACGCAGTATTTT. It specifies CASSDPTDTQYF.

The gene calls are TRBV4-1 and TRBJ2-3; D is tentatively TRBD1 or TRBD2 (5 bases each). CDR1 is MGHRA and CDR2 is YSYEKL in the germline V gene. This CDR3 is built from 15 residues. V dropped 0 bases and J dropped 13 bases, with 20 bases sitting between them. In nucleotides, the CDR3 is TGCGCCAGCAGCCAAGAATCCTCGGGACCCTCAAGGGAGTATTTT. Protein product: CASSQESSGPSREYF.

A remark on this clone: This specimen includes other DNA sequences encoding the same CDR3. The rearrangement uses TRBV10-3 and TRBJ1-2; D is unclear. V was trimmed by 3 bases and J by 0 bases, leaving 2 bases between them. The CDR3 has 12 residues. CDR1 ENHRY and CDR2 SYGVKD come from the germline V gene. CDR3 sequence (DNA): TGTGCCATCAGTGACACTAACTATGGCTACACCTTC. Translation: CAISDTNYGYTF.

This clone was found a few times. CDR3 coding DNA: TGTGCCAGCAGGAATGGGGTGAGTGAAGCTTTCTTT. Its translation: CASRNGVSEAFF. The V call is TRBV28, the J call TRBJ1-1; D is undetermined. Germline loops: CDR1 MDHEN, CDR2 SYDVKM. V lost 6 bases, J lost 7 bases, and 12 bases lay in between. The CDR3 extends over 12 amino acids.

V is TRBV7-2 and J is TRBJ2-7, with TRBD2 matching over 9 bases. From germline, CDR1 is SGHTA and CDR2 FQGNSA. The CDR3 runs to 13 residues. The J segment lost 2 bases and the V segment lost 8 bases, leaving 4 bases of the junction unmatched. The CDR3 DNA follows: TGTGCCAGCGGATCTAGCGGGGCCTACGAGCAGTACTTC. It yields the protein CASGSSGAYEQYF.

The chain has TRBV11-3 and TRBJ2-1; a weak D match, TRBD1 (6 bases). The CDR3 runs 16 residues. CDR1 is SGHNT and CDR2 is YENEEA in the germline V gene. V lost 5 bases, J lost 0 bases, and 14 bases lay in between. CDR3 nucleotides: TGTGCCAGCAGCCCCCAGACGGACAGCTCCTACAATGAGCAGTTCTTC. As protein: CASSPQTDSSYNEQFF.

In its sample, this clone was seen a few times. This sequence joins TRBV6-5 and TRBJ2-2; possibly TRBD2 for D (6 bases). Trimming pared 6 bases from V and 6 bases from J, leaving 14 bases between. The length of the CDR3 is 14 residues. Germline V gene lookup returns CDR1 MNHEY and CDR2 SVGAGI. DNA for the CDR3: TGTGCCAGCAGGGGTTCTAGCGAAGCCGGGGAGCTGTTTTTT. Translating it yields CASRGSSEAGELFF.